This T cell receptor (beta chain) was sequenced during a study of cytomegalovirus exposure and HLA in healthy donors. Study results and limitations: Through in vitro validation, three CMV-associated chains were shown to be specific for CMV antigens.

Trimming took off 5 bases at V and 1 base at J, with 11 bases between the two ends. The germline V gene encodes CDR1 SEHNR and CDR2 FQNEAQ (reference sequence). The CDR3 runs 14 residues. This clone appeared many times. Its antigen is as yet unknown. PCR primers comprised 60 Vbeta and 13 Jbeta primers. Methods used by the authors: In a later analysis, approximately 73 million unique TCR beta chains included roughly 11 million shared by two or more donors. Sequencing used immunoSEQ multiplex PCR; TCRdb keeps in-frame clones, though not all of them. V and J calls and clone size follow that table, whereas D and trimming were derived from the DNA. The table lists about 82,000 clones, roughly 63% of them singletons.

The source is a woman aged 50 to 65 in good health and CMV-seropositive. The chain uses TRBV7-9 and TRBJ2-5; D is unclear. Material for sequencing was PBMCs. CDR3 in DNA: TGTGCCAGCAGCCCGGTATCGGGCCAAGAGACCCAGTACTTC. Amino acid sequence: CASSPVSGQETQYF.